This passage covers 16 T cell receptor beta chains from one sample sequenced in a study of early stage breast cancer tumors. The protocol was immunoSEQ multiplex PCR, while the TCRdb copy is restricted to in-frame clones and leaves out a portion. This table holds 50,000 to 65,000 clones, about 89% found once. Source material: blood. The receptor source for this set is a person aged 70 to 85 with breast cancer.

A few counts support this clone. The genes are TRBV6-5 and TRBJ1-2, with D unclear. V was clipped by 8 bases and J by 5 bases, with 9 bases between them. Germline CDR1 and CDR2: MNHEY and SVGAGI. The CDR3 totals 11 residues. The CDR3 spells CASLSGYGYTF. CDR3 in DNA: TGTGCCAGCCTGAGCGGTTATGGCTACACCTTC.

The rearrangement uses TRBV4-3 and TRBJ2-5, with D possibly being TRBD2 (7 bases). Germline V lookup: CDR1 LGHNA, CDR2 YSLEER. Trimming left V 1 base short and J 5 bases short, with 11 bases between. The CDR3 has 14 residues. The CDR3 bases are TGCGCCAGCAGCCAAGTGCGGGGGCTCGAGACCCAGTACTTC. Amino acids: CASSQVRGLETQYF.

The chain recombines TRBV11-2 with TRBJ2-1; the D is unclear. The CDR3 spans 12 residues. Germline values: CDR1 SGHAT, CDR2 FQNNGV. The germline V and J ends were trimmed by 5 bases and 9 bases, with 11 bases remaining between them. The CDR3 region is CASSPRVSEQFF. CDR3 in DNA: TGTGCCAGCAGCCCACGGGTGAGTGAGCAGTTCTTC.

V gene TRBV6-6 combines with J gene TRBJ2-7, with D uncertain. Looked up from germline, CDR1 is MNHNY and CDR2 is SVGAGI (reference sequence). V was pared by 4 bases and J by 5 bases, with 6 bases between. The CDR3 loop spans 11 amino acids. CDR3 sequence reads: CASSLQNEQYF. For the CDR3, the DNA is TGTGCCAGCAGTTTACAGAACGAGCAGTACTTC.

This chain connects TRBV30 to TRBJ2-7; D is perhaps TRBD2 (6 bases). Trimming took off 0 bases at V and 1 base at J, with 7 bases between the two ends. The germline V gene has CDR1 GTSNPN and CDR2 SVGIG (reference sequence). There are 13 residues in the CDR3. DNA of the CDR3: TGTGCCTGGAGTGTAGGGACTTCCTACGAGCAGTACTTC. Translation: CAWSVGTSYEQYF.

V gene TRBV10-1 combines with J gene TRBJ2-7; maybe TRBD2 (6 bases). The ends were cut back, 10 bases at V and 0 bases at J, with 13 bases in the middle. Looked up from germline, CDR1 is WNHNN and CDR2 is SYGVQD (reference sequence). The CDR3 is made up of 13 amino acids. The CDR3 here is CATGTSSSYEQYF. In DNA, the CDR3 is TGCGCCACCGGGACTTCCAGCTCCTACGAGCAGTACTTC.

This chain joins TRBV6-5 and TRBJ1-4; the D is unclear. V was shortened by 6 bases and J by 8 bases, with 16 bases between the two germline ends. Germline CDR1 is MNHEY and CDR2 is SVGAGI. This CDR3 has 14 amino acids. Written as DNA, the CDR3 is TGTGCCAGCAGGGAGAGGGTAAACCCCGAAAAACTGTTTTTT. As protein: CASRERVNPEKLFF.

This rearrangement joins TRBV4-2 to TRBJ1-4, with a possible D match to TRBD1 (6 bases). Trimming stripped 0 bases from V and 8 bases from J, with 16 bases between. CDR3 length: 16 residues. Germline lookup yields CDR1 LGHNA and CDR2 YNFKEQ. The CDR3 reads CASSQDFKGVREKLFF. CDR3 DNA sequence: TGTGCCAGCAGCCAAGATTTTAAGGGGGTGAGGGAAAAACTGTTTTTT.

This clone was seen once. This chain joins TRBV10-2 and TRBJ2-7; 9 nucleotides agree with TRBD1. This CDR3 contains 15 residues. From germline, CDR1 is WSHSY and CDR2 SAAADI. The J segment lost 7 bases and the V segment lost 4 bases, leaving 11 bases of the junction unmatched. Written as DNA, the CDR3 is TGCGCCAGCAGTGCGGGGAGGACAGGGGTGTTTGAGCAGTACTTC. Translating gives CASSAGRTGVFEQYF.

This chain links TRBV7-2 with TRBJ1-2, with 8 bases aligning to TRBD1. This CDR3 has 15 amino acids. The V segment lost 5 bases and the J segment 2 bases; nucleotides outside the gene matches: 7. Germline CDR1 reads SGHTA; CDR2 reads FQGNSA. The CDR3 is CASSLDTGGNYGYTF. The CDR3 DNA reads as TGTGCCAGCAGCCTGGACACAGGGGGGAACTATGGCTACACCTTC.

V and J are TRBV6-6 and TRBJ2-7; 8 nucleotides align to TRBD1. V gave up 5 bases and J gave up 2 bases; unmatched junction bases: 5. The CDR3 consists of 14 residues. Germline CDR1 and CDR2: MNHNY and SVGAGI (reference sequence). Here the CDR3 DNA reads TGTGCCAGCAGTGTGACAGGGGACCCCTACGAGCAGTACTTC. Its translation: CASSVTGDPYEQYF.

The rearrangement links TRBV5-8 to TRBJ1-1; the D gene is possibly TRBD1 (5 bases). Germline CDR1 reads SGHTS; CDR2 reads YDEGEE. The length of the CDR3 is 16 residues. Trimming took off 0 bases at V and 2 bases at J, with 14 bases between the two ends. The CDR3 is CASSLGRGRPNTEAFF. The CDR3 coding sequence is TGTGCCAGCAGCTTGGGGAGGGGACGGCCTAACACTGAAGCTTTCTTT. Full variable domain (rest looked up from reference TRBV5-8 and TRBJ1-1): EAGVTQSPTHLIKTRGQQATLRCSPISGHTSVYWYQQALGLGLQFLLWYDEGEERNRGNFPPRFSGRQFPNYSSELNVNALELEDSALYLCASSLGRGRPNTEAFFGQGTRLTVV.

V is TRBV10-1 and J is TRBJ2-3, with a possible D match to TRBD1 (6 bases). The germline gives CDR1 WNHNN, CDR2 SYGVQD (reference sequence). The CDR3 spans 14 residues. The V and J ends lost 4 bases and 3 bases respectively, with 11 bases between them. In DNA form, the CDR3 reads TGCGCCAGCAGTGTCGCAGGGGAGACAGATACGCAGTATTTT. Its protein product is CASSVAGETDTQYF.

The table lists this clone with a count of one. The rearrangement joins TRBV7-2 to TRBJ2-5, with TRBD2 matching over 8 bases. V gave up 5 bases and J gave up 2 bases; unmatched junction bases: 7. The CDR3 has 15 amino acids. Germline lookup yields CDR1 SGHTA and CDR2 FQGNSA. CDR3 sequence reads: CASSKGSGVQETQYF. The CDR3 DNA reads TGTGCCAGCAGCAAAGGTAGCGGGGTACAAGAGACCCAGTACTTC.

The V gene is TRBV5-1, the J gene TRBJ2-1; 12 bases agree with TRBD2. Germline CDR1 is SGHRS and CDR2 is YFSETQ. The ends lost 0 bases at V and 2 bases at J; junction bases unmatched: 3. This CDR3 spans 17 amino acids. The CDR3 nucleotides read TGCGCCAGCAGCTTGGCCCCTAGCGGGGGGGCCTACAATGAGCAGTTCTTC. Translating it yields CASSLAPSGGAYNEQFF.

This chain connects TRBV7-2 to TRBJ1-1; D is undetermined. CDR3 length: 15 residues. Trimming shortened V by 5 bases and J by 0 bases, and 13 bases separated the two germline ends. Germline CDR1 reads SGHTA; CDR2 reads FQGNSA. CDR3 bases: TGTGCCAGCAGCCCCGCTGGCAGGTTGAACACTGAAGCTTTCTTT. Translation gives CASSPAGRLNTEAFF.